These T cell receptor beta chains were read from a single sample in a study of T cells in Graves' hyperthyroidism and ophthalmopathy. TCRdb reprocessed the multiplex PCR reads via MiXCR and lists one record per CDR3 protein. The repertoire holds a few hundred thousand distinct CDR3 sequences, with just under 15% as singletons. Specimen: blood. Source of these receptors: a woman aged 25 to 39 with Graves' hyperthyroidism. Each CDR3 is given with its conserved first and last residue. The D gene is left open where the match is weak. Part of the rows lack a size; the others show once, few, many or a class for expanded clones.

TRBJ2-1 few TRBV10-3 . TGTGCCATCAGCTCACAGGGAGAAGGTTACAATGAGCAGTTCTTC CAISSQGEGYNEQFF
TRBJ1-2 . TRBV15 . TGTGCCACCAGCAGAGATCAGGGCAGCGGCTATGGAGGCTACACCTTC CATSRDQGSGYGGYTF
TRBJ1-5 . TRBV11-2 . TGTGCCAGCAGCTCCTTCAATCAGCCCCAGCATTTT CASSSFNQPQHF
TRBJ1-5 many TRBV28 . TGTGCCAGCAGTTTCGGACGGTACAATCAGCCCCAGCATTTT CASSFGRYNQPQHF
TRBJ2-3 many TRBV24-1 TRBD2 TGTGCCACCAGTGACCCCTATGGGACTAGCGGGAAGGTTGATACGCAGTATTTT CATSDPYGTSGKVDTQYF
TRBJ2-5 many TRBV11-2 . TGTGCCAGCAGCCCATCTCGAGGATTGAGCGTTCAAGAGACCCAGTACTTC CASSPSRGLSVQETQYF
TRBJ2-5 many TRBV28 . TGTGCCAGCAGCCCCATCGGTGGTAGCGAGATAGAGACCCAGTACTTC CASSPIGGSEIETQYF
TRBJ2-1 . TRBV9 TRBD1 TGTGCCAGCAGCGAAACCGGGACAGTGACCTACAATGAGCAGTTCTTC CASSETGTVTYNEQFF
TRBJ2-3 . TRBV7-6 . TGTGCCAGCAGCTTAACTCCGGAGGGCACAGATACGCAGTATTTT CASSLTPEGTDTQYF
TRBJ2-7 many TRBV25-1 . TGTGCCAGCAGTCCAATCGGACTAACAGGTAGCGAGCAGTACTTC CASSPIGLTGSEQYF
TRBJ1-1 many TRBV28 . TGTGCCAGCAGTTTACCCCGGGACGTCAGATTCTTT CASSLPRDVRFF
TRBJ2-5 . TRBV7-2 TRBD2 TGTGCCAGCATGACTAGCGGGACCCAGACCCAGTACTTC CASMTSGTQTQYF
TRBJ1-1 few TRBV20-1 . TGCAGTGCTAGAAAGGCCCAAGGGGCTTTCTTT CSARKAQGAFF
TRBJ2-1 many TRBV11-2 TRBD2 TGTGCCAGCAGCCTACGGAGCGGGAGCTCCTACAATGAGCAGTTCTTC CASSLRSGSSYNEQFF
TRBJ2-1 many TRBV6-2/TRBV6-3 . TGTGCCAGCAGTTACGAACAGGGGAGGGGCGGTGAGCAGTTCTTC CASSYEQGRGGEQFF
TRBJ1-2 . TRBV15 . TGTGCCACCAGCAGAGATAAGGGCTATGGCTACACCTTC CATSRDKGYGYTF
TRBJ1-1 many TRBV11-3 . TGTGCCAGCAGCTCTAGACGGAGTGGGGGTGAAGCTTTCTTT CASSSRRSGGEAFF
TRBJ2-1 many TRBV6-6 TRBD2 TGTGCCAGCAGTTACAATGGCGGGAGGCCGTCCTACAATGAGCAGTTCTTC CASSYNGGRPSYNEQFF
TRBJ2-3 . TRBV7-9 TRBD2 TGTGCCAGCAGTTTTCCCCTACCTCTGCGGGAGAGCGTAGATACGCAGTATTTT CASSFPLPLRESVDTQYF
TRBJ2-1 many TRBV5-1 . TGCGCCAGCAGCTCGCAGGGAAGCTCCTACAATGAGCAGTTCTTC CASSSQGSSYNEQFF
TRBJ2-2 . TRBV11-2 TRBD2 TGTGCCAGCAGCTTAGTAGCGGGAGTTAGGAACACCGGGGAGCTGTTTTTT CASSLVAGVRNTGELFF
TRBJ2-7 once TRBV10-3 TRBD1 TGTGCCACCCGGGACAGGGCGTTCCTCTACGAGCAGTACTTC CATRDRAFLYEQYF
TRBJ1-4 few TRBV12-3/TRBV12-4 . TGTGCCAGCAGTCCCGTGGGTAGGGAAAAACTGTTTTTT CASSPVGREKLFF
TRBJ2-5 once TRBV24-1 . TGTGCCACCAGTGATTTTCAGGGGATTGAGACCCAGTACTTC CATSDFQGIETQYF
TRBJ1-4 few TRBV3-1 . TGTGCCAGCAGCCTAAAGGTGGTCGATGAAAAACTGTTTTTT CASSLKVVDEKLFF
TRBJ2-7 many TRBV28 TRBD2 TGTGCCAGCAGACCCGGGACTAGCTACGAGCAGTACTTC CASRPGTSYEQYF
TRBJ1-1 . TRBV6-1 . TGTGCCAGCAGGGGCGGACTGAACACTGAAGCTTTCTTT CASRGGLNTEAFF
TRBJ2-7 few TRBV20-1 . TGCAGTGCTCGCCTGGCACTACCGTACGAGCAGTACTTC CSARLALPYEQYF
TRBJ2-1 . TRBV6-5 . TGTGCCAGCAGTTACTCGCTGGGGGGCTCCTACAATGAGCAGTTCTTC CASSYSLGGSYNEQFF
TRBJ1-4 many TRBV6-5 . TGTGCCAGCAGTTACTCGAGAGGGAATGAAAAACTGTTTTTT CASSYSRGNEKLFF
TRBJ2-7 many TRBV6-5 . TGTGCCAGCAGTTACGGTCTACAGGGACGGAGCTCCTACGAGCAGTACTTC CASSYGLQGRSSYEQYF
TRBJ2-3 . TRBV11-2 TRBD2 TGTGCCAGCAGCATCGGACTAGCGGGCCCTAGCACAGATACGCAGTATTTT CASSIGLAGPSTDTQYF
TRBJ2-7 many TRBV28 TRBD2 TGTGCCAGCAGTTTCCGGAGGACTAGCGCGACCTACGAGCAGTACTTC CASSFRRTSATYEQYF
TRBJ2-1 . TRBV5-6 TRBD2 TGTGCCAGCAGCTCCAGACTAGCGGGAGGGTTTAATTACAATGAGCAGTTCTTC CASSSRLAGGFNYNEQFF
TRBJ2-1 few TRBV29-1 . TGCAGCGTTGAGGGAGACCGCAGCTCCTACAATGAGCAGTTCTTC CSVEGDRSSYNEQFF
TRBJ2-5 . TRBV18 . TGTGCCAGCTCACCCCCTAGCCAAGAGACCCAGTACTTC CASSPPSQETQYF
TRBJ2-3 . TRBV7-9 TRBD2 TGTGCCAGCAGCTTAGTGTCGCGGGAGTCGCAGTATTTT CASSLVSRESQYF
TRBJ2-1 few TRBV5-4 TRBD2 TGTGCCAGCAGCGAGATCGTAGCGGGAAGCCTCAATGAGCAGTTCTTC CASSEIVAGSLNEQFF
TRBJ2-2 . TRBV7-9 TRBD2 TGTGCCAGCAGCTTTTCAGCGGGAGGTCTCACCGGGGAGCTGTTTTTT CASSFSAGGLTGELFF
TRBJ2-7 . TRBV4-2 . TGTGCCAGCAGCCAAGGTACAGTTAAAAGCTCCTACGAGCAGTACTTC CASSQGTVKSSYEQYF
TRBJ2-7 many TRBV20-1 TRBD2 TGCAGTACGATTCTGGGGACTAGCGGGAGTCGAGAGCAGTACTTC CSTILGTSGSREQYF
TRBJ2-7 . TRBV7-2 TRBD2 TGTGCCAGCAGCCCCGCCCTAGCGGGGACCTGCGAGCAGTACTTC CASSPALAGTCEQYF
TRBJ2-2 . TRBV7-2 . TGTGCCAGCAGCTCGTTGGGTGCCGGGGAGCTGTTTTTT CASSSLGAGELFF
TRBJ2-7 . TRBV20-1 . TGCAGTGCTAGGGCAGGGGTGACCTACGAGCAGTACTTC CSARAGVTYEQYF
TRBJ2-5 . TRBV4-1 TRBD2 TGCGCCAGCAGCCAAGCGATTAGCGGGATCCAAGAGACCCAGTACTTC CASSQAISGIQETQYF
TRBJ1-1 . TRBV5-1 TRBD1 TGCGCCAGCAGATTACCGACAGGGAGCGATAACACTGAAGCTTTCTTT CASRLPTGSDNTEAFF
TRBJ1-5 few TRBV5-5 . TGTGCCAGCAGCTTGGGGTATGGGGGCAATCAGCCCCAGCATTTT CASSLGYGGNQPQHF
TRBJ1-4 . TRBV5-6 . TGTGCCAGCAGCTTGGGACGAAATGGACTGTTTTTT CASSLGRNGLFF
TRBJ2-7 many TRBV18 . TGTGCCAGCTCAGCTGGACGGGTCTACGAGCAGTACTTC CASSAGRVYEQYF
TRBJ2-1 many TRBV18 . TGTGCCAGCTCACCAGCCACAGCCAATGAGCAGTTCTTC CASSPATANEQFF
TRBJ2-5 . TRBV27 TRBD1 TGTGCCAGCAGTCCAGGGACAGGGAAAATCCAAGAGACCCAGTACTTC CASSPGTGKIQETQYF
TRBJ1-5 many TRBV28 . TGTGCCAGCAGTCCCCTAGACGGGTATAGCAATCAGCCCCAGCATTTT CASSPLDGYSNQPQHF
TRBJ2-5 many TRBV7-9 . TGTGCCAGCAGCTTAGAGGGGATCCTACAAGAGACCCAGTACTTC CASSLEGILQETQYF
TRBJ1-5 . TRBV28 . TGTGCCAGCACTACAGGGAGGAGGGGAGCTAATCAGCCCCAGCATTTT CASTTGRRGANQPQHF
TRBJ2-1 . TRBV13 . TGTGCCAGCAGCCCCTCGATGAGCGATGAGCAGTTCTTC CASSPSMSDEQFF
TRBJ2-3 . TRBV5-1 . TGCGCCAGCAGCTTGAGAACCGGGACTGGAGGCACAGATACGCAGTATTTT CASSLRTGTGGTDTQYF